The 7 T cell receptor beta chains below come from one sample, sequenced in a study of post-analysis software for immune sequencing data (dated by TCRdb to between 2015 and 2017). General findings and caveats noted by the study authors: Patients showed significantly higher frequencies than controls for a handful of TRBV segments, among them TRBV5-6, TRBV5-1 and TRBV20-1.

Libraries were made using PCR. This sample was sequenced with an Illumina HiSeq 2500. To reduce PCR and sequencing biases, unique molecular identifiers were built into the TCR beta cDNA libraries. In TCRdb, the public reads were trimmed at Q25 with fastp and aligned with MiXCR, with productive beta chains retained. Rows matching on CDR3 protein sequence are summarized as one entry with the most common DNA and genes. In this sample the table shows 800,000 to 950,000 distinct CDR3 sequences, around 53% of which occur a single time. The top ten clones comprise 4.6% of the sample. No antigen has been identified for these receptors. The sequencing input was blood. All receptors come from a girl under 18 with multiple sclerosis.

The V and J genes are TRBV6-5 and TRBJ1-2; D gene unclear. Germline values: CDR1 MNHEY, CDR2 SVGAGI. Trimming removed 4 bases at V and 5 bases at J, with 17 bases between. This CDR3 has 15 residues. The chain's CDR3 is CASSLNGPSPYGYTF. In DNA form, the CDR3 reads TGTGCCAGCAGTTTGAATGGACCCTCCCCATATGGCTACACCTTC.

The CDR3 region is CASSTPGQQTDTQYF. Written as DNA, the CDR3 is TGTGCCAGCAGCACACCGGGACAGCAGACAGATACGCAGTATTTT. The V gene is TRBV7-9, the J gene TRBJ2-3; TRBD1 agrees at 7 bases. CDR1 and CDR2 (germline): SEHNR, FQNEAQ (reference sequence). The CDR3 loop spans 15 amino acids. V lost 5 bases and J lost 3; bases outside the gene matches: 8. Full variable domain (missing parts from reference TRBV7-9 and TRBJ2-3): DTGVSQNPRHKITKRGQNVTFRCDPISEHNRLYWYRQTLGQGPEFLTYFQNEAQLEKSRLLSDRFSAERPKGSFSTLEIQRTEQGDSAMYLCASSTPGQQTDTQYFGPGTRLTVL.

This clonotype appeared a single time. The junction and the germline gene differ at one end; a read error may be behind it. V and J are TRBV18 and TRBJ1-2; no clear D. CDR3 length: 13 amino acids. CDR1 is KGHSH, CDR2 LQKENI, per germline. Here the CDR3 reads CTSSPREGYGYTF. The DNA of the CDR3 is TGTACCAGCTCACCACGCGAGGGCTATGGCTACACCTTC.

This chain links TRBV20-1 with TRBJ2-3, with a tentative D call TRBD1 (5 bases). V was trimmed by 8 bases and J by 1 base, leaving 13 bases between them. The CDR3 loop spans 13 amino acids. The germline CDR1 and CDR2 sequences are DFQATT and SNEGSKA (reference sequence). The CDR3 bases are TGCAGTACGACAGCTCTAGGCACAGATACGCAGTATTTT. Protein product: CSTTALGTDTQYF.

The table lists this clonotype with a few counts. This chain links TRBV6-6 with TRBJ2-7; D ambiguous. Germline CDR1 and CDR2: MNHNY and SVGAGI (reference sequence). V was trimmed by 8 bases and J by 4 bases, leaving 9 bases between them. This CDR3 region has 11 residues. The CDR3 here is CASFGQYEQYF. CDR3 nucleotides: TGTGCCAGCTTTGGTCAGTACGAGCAGTACTTC.

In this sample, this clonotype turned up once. CDR3 sequence (DNA): TGCGCCAGCAGCCCGGACGGGGGGACTGAAGCTTTCTTT. Translation gives CASSPDGGTEAFF. This chain uses TRBV5-1 with TRBJ1-1, with D possibly being TRBD1 (5 bases). Germline lookup yields CDR1 SGHRS and CDR2 YFSETQ. V was clipped by 4 bases and J by 5 bases, with 12 bases between them. This CDR3 contains 13 residues.

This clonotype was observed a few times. The CDR3 DNA sequence: TGCAGTGCCCCCCCCGGGACAGGGTCGTATGGCTACACCTTC. This gives the protein CSAPPGTGSYGYTF. The gene calls are TRBV20-1 and TRBJ1-2, with TRBD1 identical over 9 bases. The ends lost 6 bases at V and 5 bases at J; junction bases unmatched: 10. Germline V gene data show CDR1 as DFQATT and CDR2 as SNEGSKA (reference sequence). This CDR3 has 14 residues.